This is a list of T cell receptor beta chains from one sample in a study of T cell changes during pregnancy in multiple sclerosis. Profiling relied on immunoSEQ multiplex PCR, and the TCRdb table lists in-frame clones only, not all of them. This sample has around 56,000 clones, with about 90% found just once. The sample in question was CD4+ T cells from peripheral blood mononuclear cells, obtained in the first trimester of pregnancy. These receptors came from a female donor with multiple sclerosis, enrolled in a pregnancy study. The CDR3 runs from the conserved cysteine through the conserved F or W. D genes are given only for firm matches. Size values are once, few and many counts, or a class for expanded clones, and some rows have none.

v_gene	j_gene	abundance	d_gene	CDR3aa	CDR3nt
TRBV4-3	TRBJ2-6	NA	NA	CASSPYLSGANVLTF	TGCGCCAGCAGCCCCTACCTCTCCGGGGCCAACGTCCTGACTTTC
TRBV6-5	TRBJ2-7	once	TRBD1	CASSYGTGTNEQYF	TGTGCCAGCAGTTACGGGACAGGTACAAACGAGCAGTACTTC
TRBV10-3	TRBJ2-7	NA	NA	CATGTASYEQYF	TGTGCCACGGGAACCGCCTCCTACGAGCAGTACTTC
TRBV5-4	TRBJ2-5	NA	NA	CASSENTGQETQYF	TGTGCCAGCAGCGAAAACACGGGCCAAGAGACCCAGTACTTC
TRBV6-5	TRBJ1-1	NA	NA	CASSYSSRGANTEAFF	TGTGCCAGCAGTTACTCGTCACGGGGGGCTAACACTGAAGCTTTCTTT
TRBV11-1	TRBJ2-7	NA	NA	CASSLEGYEQYF	TGTGCCAGCAGCTTAGAGGGGTACGAGCAGTACTTC
TRBV4-1	TRBJ2-3	once	TRBD1	CASSPDRGGTDTQYF	TGCGCCAGCAGCCCCGACAGGGGAGGCACAGATACGCAGTATTTT
TRBV7-9	TRBJ2-5	NA	NA	CASSVQGRETQYF	TGTGCCAGCAGCGTACAGGGTAGAGAGACCCAGTACTTC
TRBV19	TRBJ1-6	NA	TRBD1	CASSIDRGNSPLHF	TGTGCCAGTAGTATAGACAGGGGGAATTCACCCCTCCACTTT
TRBV5-6	TRBJ2-7	NA	TRBD1	CASTIGQGGSYEQYF	TGTGCCAGCACCATTGGACAGGGAGGATCCTACGAGCAGTACTTC
TRBV10-2	TRBJ1-1	NA	NA	CASSDGRVGTEAFF	TGCGCCAGCAGTGACGGCAGGGTAGGAACTGAAGCTTTCTTT
TRBV18	TRBJ2-2	NA	NA	CASTSRLEGADTGELFF	TGTGCCAGCACCTCGAGGTTGGAGGGGGCGGACACCGGGGAGCTGTTTTTT
TRBV7-2	TRBJ1-5	NA	NA	CASSPQTGNPPPQHF	TGTGCCAGCAGCCCACAAACAGGGAATCCTCCCCCCCAGCATTTT
TRBV7-2	TRBJ2-2	NA	TRBD2	CASSLVGGGSNTGELFF	TGTGCCAGCAGCTTAGTGGGCGGGGGGTCGAACACCGGGGAGCTGTTTTTT
TRBV12-5	TRBJ1-2	NA	TRBD1	CASGSDRVEVDGYTF	TGTGCTAGTGGTTCGGACAGGGTCGAGGTGGATGGCTACACCTTC
TRBV9	TRBJ1-1	NA	NA	CASSAPGNTEAFF	TGTGCCAGCAGCGCCCCAGGGAACACTGAAGCTTTCTTT
TRBV18	TRBJ2-5	NA	TRBD2	CASSPRGSGETQYF	TGTGCCAGCTCACCACGGGGTAGCGGGGAGACCCAGTACTTC
TRBV27	TRBJ1-5	once	NA	CASSQQGGPQHF	TGTGCCAGCAGTCAACAGGGTGGGCCCCAGCATTTT
TRBV9	TRBJ1-4	NA	NA	CASSARWEFANEKLFF	TGTGCCAGCAGCGCCCGATGGGAGTTTGCTAATGAAAAACTGTTTTTT
TRBV29-1	TRBJ1-4	NA	TRBD1	CSVFTPGQGRTNEKLFF	TGCAGCGTTTTTACTCCGGGACAGGGGAGGACTAATGAAAAACTGTTTTTT
TRBV11-1	TRBJ2-5	NA	TRBD2	CASSSSGGAQETQYF	TGTGCCAGCAGCTCAAGCGGGGGGGCTCAAGAGACCCAGTACTTC
TRBV21-1	TRBJ1-1	NA	NA	CASSKAGTGGTNTEAFF	TGTGCCAGCAGCAAAGCTGGGACAGGGGGCACGAACACTGAAGCTTTCTTT
TRBV19	TRBJ2-3	NA	NA	CASRIGADTQYF	TGTGCCAGTAGAATAGGAGCAGATACGCAGTATTTT
TRBV6-5	TRBJ2-1	NA	TRBD2	CASTGGLANEQFF	TGTGCCAGCACGGGGGGGCTGGCAAATGAGCAGTTCTTC